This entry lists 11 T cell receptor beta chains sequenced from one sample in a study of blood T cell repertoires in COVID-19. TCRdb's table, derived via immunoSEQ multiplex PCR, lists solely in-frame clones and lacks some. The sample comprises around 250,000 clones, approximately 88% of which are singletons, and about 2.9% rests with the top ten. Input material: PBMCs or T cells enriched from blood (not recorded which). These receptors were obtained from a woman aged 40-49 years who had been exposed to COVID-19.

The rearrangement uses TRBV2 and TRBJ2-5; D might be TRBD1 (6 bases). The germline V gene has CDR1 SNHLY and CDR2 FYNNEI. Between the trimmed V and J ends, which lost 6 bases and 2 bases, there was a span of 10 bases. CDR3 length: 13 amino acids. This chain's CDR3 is CASRRTAQETQYF. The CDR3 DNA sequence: TGTGCCAGCAGGCGGACAGCACAAGAGACCCAGTACTTC.

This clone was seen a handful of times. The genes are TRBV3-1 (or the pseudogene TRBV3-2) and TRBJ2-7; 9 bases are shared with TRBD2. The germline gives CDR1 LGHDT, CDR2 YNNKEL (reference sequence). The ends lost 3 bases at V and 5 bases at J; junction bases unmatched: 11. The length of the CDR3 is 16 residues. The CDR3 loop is CASSHQGSREGHEQYV. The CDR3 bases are TGTGCCAGCAGCCATCAGGGATCGCGGGAGGGCCACGAGCAGTACGTC.

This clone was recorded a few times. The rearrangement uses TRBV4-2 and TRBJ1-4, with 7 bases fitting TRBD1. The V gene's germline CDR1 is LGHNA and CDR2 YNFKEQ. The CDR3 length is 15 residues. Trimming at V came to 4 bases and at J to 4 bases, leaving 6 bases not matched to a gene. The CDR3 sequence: CASSRDGTDNEKLFF. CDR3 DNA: TGTGCCAGCAGCCGAGACGGGACAGATAATGAAAAACTGTTTTTT.

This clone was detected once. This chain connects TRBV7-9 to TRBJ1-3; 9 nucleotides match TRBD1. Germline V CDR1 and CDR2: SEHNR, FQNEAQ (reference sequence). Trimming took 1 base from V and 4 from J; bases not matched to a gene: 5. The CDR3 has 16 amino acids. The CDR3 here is CASSLGGTGIGNTIYF. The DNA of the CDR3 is TGTGCCAGCAGCTTAGGCGGGACAGGGATCGGAAACACCATATATTTT.

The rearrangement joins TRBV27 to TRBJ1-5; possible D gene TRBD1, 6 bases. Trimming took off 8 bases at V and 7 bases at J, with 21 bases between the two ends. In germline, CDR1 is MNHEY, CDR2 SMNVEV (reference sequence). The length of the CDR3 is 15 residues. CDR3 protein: CASGSVTGFRQPQHF. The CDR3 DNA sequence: TGTGCCAGCGGGAGCGTTACAGGGTTTCGGCAGCCCCAGCATTTT.

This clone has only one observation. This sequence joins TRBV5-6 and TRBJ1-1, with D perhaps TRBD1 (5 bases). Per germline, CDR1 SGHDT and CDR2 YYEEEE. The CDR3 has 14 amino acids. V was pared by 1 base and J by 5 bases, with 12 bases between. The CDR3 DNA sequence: TGTGCCAGCAGCTTGCGAGGGGACTGGACTGAAGCTTTCTTT. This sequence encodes CASSLRGDWTEAFF.

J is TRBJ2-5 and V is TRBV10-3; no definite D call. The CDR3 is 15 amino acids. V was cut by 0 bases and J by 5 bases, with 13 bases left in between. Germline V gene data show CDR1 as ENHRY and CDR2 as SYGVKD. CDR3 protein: CAISESNPGGETQYF. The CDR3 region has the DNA TGTGCCATCAGTGAGTCTAACCCGGGTGGCGAGACCCAGTACTTC.

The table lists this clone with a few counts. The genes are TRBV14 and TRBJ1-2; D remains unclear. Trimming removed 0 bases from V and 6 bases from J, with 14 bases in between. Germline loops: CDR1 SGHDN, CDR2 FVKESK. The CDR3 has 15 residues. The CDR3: CASSQDHGSPNGYTF. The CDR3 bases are TGTGCCAGCAGCCAAGATCACGGGAGTCCGAATGGCTACACCTTC. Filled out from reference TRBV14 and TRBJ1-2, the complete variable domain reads EAGVTQFPSHSVIEKGQTVTLRCDPISGHDNLYWYRRVMGKEIKFLLHFVKESKQDESGMPNNRFLAERTGGTYSTLKVQPAELEDSGVYFCASSQDHGSPNGYTFGSGTRLTVV.

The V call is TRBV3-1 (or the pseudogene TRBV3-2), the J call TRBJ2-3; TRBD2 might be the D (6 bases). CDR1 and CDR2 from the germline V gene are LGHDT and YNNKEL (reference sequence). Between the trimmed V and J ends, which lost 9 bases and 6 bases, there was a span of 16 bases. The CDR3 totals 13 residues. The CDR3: CARDSGTWDTQYF. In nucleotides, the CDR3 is TGTGCCAGGGATAGCGGCACCTGGGATACGCAGTATTTT.

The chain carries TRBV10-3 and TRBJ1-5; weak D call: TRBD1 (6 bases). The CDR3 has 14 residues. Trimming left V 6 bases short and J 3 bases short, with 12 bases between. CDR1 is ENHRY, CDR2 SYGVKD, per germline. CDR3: CAIRGDNNNQPQHF. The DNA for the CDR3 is TGTGCCATCAGGGGGGACAACAACAATCAGCCCCAGCATTTT.

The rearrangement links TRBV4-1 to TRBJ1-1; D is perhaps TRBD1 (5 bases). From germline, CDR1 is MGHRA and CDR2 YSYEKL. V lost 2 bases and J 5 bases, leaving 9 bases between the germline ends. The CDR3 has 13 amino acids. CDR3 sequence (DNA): TGCGCCAGCAGCCAAAAGACAGTTACTGAAGCTTTCTTT. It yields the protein CASSQKTVTEAFF.